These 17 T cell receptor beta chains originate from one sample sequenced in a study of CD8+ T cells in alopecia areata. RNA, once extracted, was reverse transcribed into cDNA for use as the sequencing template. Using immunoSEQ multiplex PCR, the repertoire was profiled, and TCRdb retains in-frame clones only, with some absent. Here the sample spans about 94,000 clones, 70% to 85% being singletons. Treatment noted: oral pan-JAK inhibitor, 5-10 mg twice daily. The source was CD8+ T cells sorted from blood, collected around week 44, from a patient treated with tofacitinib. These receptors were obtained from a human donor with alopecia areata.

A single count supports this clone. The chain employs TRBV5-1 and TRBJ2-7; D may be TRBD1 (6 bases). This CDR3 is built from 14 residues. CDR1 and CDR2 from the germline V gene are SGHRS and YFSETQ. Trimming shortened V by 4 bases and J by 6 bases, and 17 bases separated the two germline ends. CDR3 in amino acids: CASSPTEGVREQYF. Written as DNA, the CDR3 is TGCGCCAGCAGCCCGACCGAGGGGGTCCGCGAGCAGTACTTC.

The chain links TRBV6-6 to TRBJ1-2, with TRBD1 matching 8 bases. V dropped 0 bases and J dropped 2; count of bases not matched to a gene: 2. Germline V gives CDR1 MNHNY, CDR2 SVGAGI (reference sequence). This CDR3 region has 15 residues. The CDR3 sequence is CASSYSAGGNYGYTF. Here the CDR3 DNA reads TGTGCCAGCAGTTACTCTGCAGGGGGCAACTATGGCTACACCTTC.

The CDR3 here is CASSHGQGAYEQYF. The DNA for the CDR3 is TGCGCCAGCAGCCATGGACAGGGAGCCTACGAGCAGTACTTC. V and J are TRBV4-3 and TRBJ2-7; 8 nucleotides agree with TRBD1. CDR3 length: 14 residues. CDR1 LGHNA and CDR2 YSLEER come from the germline V gene. Trimming at V came to 3 bases and at J to 2 bases, leaving 3 bases not matched to a gene.

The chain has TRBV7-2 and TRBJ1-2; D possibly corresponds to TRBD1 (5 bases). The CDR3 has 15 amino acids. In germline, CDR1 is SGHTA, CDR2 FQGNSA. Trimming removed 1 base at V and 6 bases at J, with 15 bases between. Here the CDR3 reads CASSLGRLGADGYTF. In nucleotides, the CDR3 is TGTGCCAGCAGCTTAGGGCGGTTAGGGGCTGATGGCTACACCTTC.

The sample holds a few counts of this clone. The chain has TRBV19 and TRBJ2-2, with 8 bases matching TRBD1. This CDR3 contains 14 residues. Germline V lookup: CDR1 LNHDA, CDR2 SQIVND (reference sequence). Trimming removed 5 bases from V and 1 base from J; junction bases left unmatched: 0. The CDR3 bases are TGTGCCAGTAGTGGGACAGGGAACACCGGGGAGCTGTTTTTT. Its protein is CASSGTGNTGELFF.

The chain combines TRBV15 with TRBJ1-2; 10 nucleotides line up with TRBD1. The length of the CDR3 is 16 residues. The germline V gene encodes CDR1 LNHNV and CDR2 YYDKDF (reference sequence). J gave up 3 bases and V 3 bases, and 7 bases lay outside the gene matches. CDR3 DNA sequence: TGTGCCACCAGCAGTGGAGACAGGGGGCTTGACTATGGCTACACCTTC. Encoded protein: CATSSGDRGLDYGYTF.

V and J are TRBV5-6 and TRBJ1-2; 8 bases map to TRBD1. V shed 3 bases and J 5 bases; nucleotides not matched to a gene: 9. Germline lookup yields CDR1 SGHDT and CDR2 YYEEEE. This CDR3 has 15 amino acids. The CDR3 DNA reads TGTGCCAGCAGCTCCCGAGGACAGGGACCGTATGGCTACACCTTC. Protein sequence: CASSSRGQGPYGYTF.

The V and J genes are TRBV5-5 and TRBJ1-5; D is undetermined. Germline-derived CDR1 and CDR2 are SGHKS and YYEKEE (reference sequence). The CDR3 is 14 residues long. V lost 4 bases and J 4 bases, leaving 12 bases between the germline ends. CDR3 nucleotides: TGTGCCAGCAGCCCGACTCCTAATAATCAGCCCCAGCATTTT. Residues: CASSPTPNNQPQHF.

The CDR3 loop is CASSSPGLYEQYF. For the CDR3, the DNA is TGTGCCAGCAGTTCGCCAGGGTTGTACGAGCAGTACTTC. V usage is TRBV27 and J usage is TRBJ2-7; TRBD1 is a possible D gene (5 bases). V was pared by 4 bases and J by 4 bases, with 11 bases between. This CDR3 comprises 13 residues. The germline V gene has CDR1 MNHEY and CDR2 SMNVEV (reference sequence).

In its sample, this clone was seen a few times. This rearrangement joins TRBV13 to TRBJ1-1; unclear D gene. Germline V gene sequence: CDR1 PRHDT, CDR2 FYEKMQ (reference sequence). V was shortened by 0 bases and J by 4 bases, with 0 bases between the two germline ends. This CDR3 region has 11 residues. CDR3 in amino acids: CASSLGTEAFF. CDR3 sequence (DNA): TGTGCCAGCAGCTTAGGCACTGAAGCTTTCTTT.

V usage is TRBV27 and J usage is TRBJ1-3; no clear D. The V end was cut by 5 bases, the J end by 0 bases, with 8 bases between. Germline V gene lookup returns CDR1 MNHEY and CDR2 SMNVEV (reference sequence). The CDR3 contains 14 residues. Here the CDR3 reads CASSLDGSGNTIYF. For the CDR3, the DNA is TGTGCCAGCAGTCTCGACGGCTCTGGAAACACCATATATTTT.

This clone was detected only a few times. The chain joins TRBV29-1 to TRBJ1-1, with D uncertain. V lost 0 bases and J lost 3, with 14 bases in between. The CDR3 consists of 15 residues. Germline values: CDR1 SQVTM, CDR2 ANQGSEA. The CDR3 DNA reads TGCAGCGTTGAAGATATGAGGGTCGCGTACACTGAAGCTTTCTTT. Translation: CSVEDMRVAYTEAFF. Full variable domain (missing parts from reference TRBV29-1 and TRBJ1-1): SAVISQKPSRDICQRGTSLTIQCQVDSQVTMMFWYRQQPGQSLTLIATANQGSEATYESGFVIDKFPISRPNLTFSTLTVSNMSPEDSSIYLCSVEDMRVAYTEAFFGQGTRLTVV.

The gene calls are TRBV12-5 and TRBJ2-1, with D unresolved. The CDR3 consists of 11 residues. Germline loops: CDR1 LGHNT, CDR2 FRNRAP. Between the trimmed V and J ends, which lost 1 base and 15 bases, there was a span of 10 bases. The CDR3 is CASGLGPELFF. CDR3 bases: TGTGCTAGTGGTTTGGGACCTGAGTTGTTCTTC.

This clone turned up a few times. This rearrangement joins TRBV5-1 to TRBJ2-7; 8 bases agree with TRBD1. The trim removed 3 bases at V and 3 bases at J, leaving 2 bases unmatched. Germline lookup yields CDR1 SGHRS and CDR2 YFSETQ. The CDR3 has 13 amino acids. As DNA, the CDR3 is TGCGCCAGCAGCTCGGACAGGGTCTACGAGCAGTACTTC. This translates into CASSSDRVYEQYF.

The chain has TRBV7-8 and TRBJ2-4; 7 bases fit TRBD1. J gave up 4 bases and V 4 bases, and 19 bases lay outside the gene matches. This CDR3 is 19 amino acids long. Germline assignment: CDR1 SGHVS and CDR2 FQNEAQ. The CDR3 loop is CASSSVMAGGEVGKNIQYF. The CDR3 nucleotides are TGTGCCAGCAGCTCGGTTATGGCAGGGGGTGAGGTGGGGAAAAACATTCAGTACTTC.

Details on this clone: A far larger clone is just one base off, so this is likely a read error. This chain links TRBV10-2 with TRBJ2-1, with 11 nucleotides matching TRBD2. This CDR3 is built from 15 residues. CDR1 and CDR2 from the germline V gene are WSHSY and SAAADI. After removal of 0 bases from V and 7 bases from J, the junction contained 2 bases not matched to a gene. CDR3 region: CASSESTSGANEQFF. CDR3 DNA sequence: TGCGCCAGCAGTGAGTCGACTAGCGGGGCGAATGAGCAGTTCTTC.

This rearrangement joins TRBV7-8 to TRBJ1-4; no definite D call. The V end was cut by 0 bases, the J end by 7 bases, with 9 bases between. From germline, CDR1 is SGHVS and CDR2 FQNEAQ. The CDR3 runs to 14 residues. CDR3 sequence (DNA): TGTGCCAGCAGCTTAGCGAGGGTCGTTGAAAAACTGTTTTTT. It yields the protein CASSLARVVEKLFF.